This is a list of T cell receptor beta chains from one sample in a study of shared clonotypes between healthy human individuals. Method: immunoSEQ multiplex PCR; TCRdb's copy keeps in-frame clones and lacks some. The profile shows a few million clones, about 92% of them singletons. The specimen sequenced was naive CD4+ T cells from PBMCs. The receptors originated from a man aged 18 to 30 in good health. Some clones in this sample may be carry-over from other donors' samples. CDR3s include the opening cysteine and the closing phenylalanine or tryptophan. D genes are given only for firm matches. A clone size is listed for some rows: how often the clone was seen (once, few, many), or a class if it is expanded.

d_call | j_call | v_call | clone_size | cdr3_nt | cdr3_aa
TRBD2 | TRBJ2-1 | TRBV27 | - | TGTGCCAGCTCCGGGAGGGCCTTAGGAGACAATGAGCAGTTCTTC | CASSGRALGDNEQFF
- | TRBJ2-1 | TRBV5-4 | - | TGTGCCAGCAGCTTGCCCCGGGGTGAGCAGTTCTTC | CASSLPRGEQFF
- | TRBJ2-3 | TRBV7-2 | - | TGTGCCAGCAGCCGACCAGACCCTTTCCCCAGGGATACGCAGTATTTT | CASSRPDPFPRDTQYF
- | TRBJ1-2 | TRBV2 | - | TGTGCCAGCAGTGAAAAGGGGTTACCTTATGGCTACACCTTC | CASSEKGLPYGYTF
- | TRBJ2-5 | TRBV4-2 | once | TGTGCCAGCAGCCAAGACGGAACTAGGAGACAAGAGACCCAGTACTTC | CASSQDGTRRQETQYF
TRBD1 | TRBJ2-7 | TRBV5-1 | - | TGCGCCAGCAGCTTGGGCTGGACAGGGGTAAGGTACGAGCAGTACTTC | CASSLGWTGVRYEQYF
- | TRBJ2-2 | TRBV5-6 | - | TGTGCCAGCAGCTTGAGGAACACCGGGGAGCTGTTTTTT | CASSLRNTGELFF
- | TRBJ2-5 | TRBV4-1 | - | TGCGCCAGCAGCCAAGTCCCGGGAGTAGAGACCCAGTACTTC | CASSQVPGVETQYF
- | TRBJ2-5 | TRBV6-5 | once | TGTGCCAGCGTTAGAAGTGGGGGGAGACAAGAGACCCAGTACTTC | CASVRSGGRQETQYF
- | TRBJ2-3 | TRBV27 | - | TGTGCCAGCAGTTTATCGCCCTGGGCTCCTAGCACAGATACGCAGTATTTT | CASSLSPWAPSTDTQYF
TRBD1 | TRBJ1-1 | TRBV5-1 | - | TGCGCCAGCAGTAAAACAGGGGGCCTGGACACTGAAGCTTTCTTT | CASSKTGGLDTEAFF
- | TRBJ2-7 | TRBV5-1 | - | TGCGCCAGCAGGGGAGCCCTAGGCTCCTACGAGCAGTACTTC | CASRGALGSYEQYF
- | TRBJ1-2 | TRBV5-6 | - | TGTGCCAGCAGAGTCAGGACAGCGATCTATGGCTACACCTTC | CASRVRTAIYGYTF
- | TRBJ2-2 | TRBV5-1 | - | TGCGCCAGCAGCTCCGGTGGCACCGGGGAGCTGTTTTTT | CASSSGGTGELFF
TRBD1 | TRBJ1-4 | TRBV29-1 | once | TGCAGCGCACGACAGGGGGCTGAAAAACTGTTTTTT | CSARQGAEKLFF
- | TRBJ2-7 | TRBV5-5 | - | TGTGCCAGCAGCTTGTATAGAGACAGAGGGATCGAGCAGTACTTC | CASSLYRDRGIEQYF
- | TRBJ1-5 | TRBV5-6 | - | TGTGCCAGCAGCTTGGGAGCAGCTGGGCAGCCCCAGCATTTT | CASSLGAAGQPQHF
- | TRBJ2-1 | TRBV10-3 | - | TGTGCCATCAGTGATCTCATAGCGGCTGAGCAGTTCTTC | CAISDLIAAEQFF
- | TRBJ2-5 | TRBV5-1 | - | TGCGCCAGCAGCTTTCGGGTTCAAGAGACCCAGTACTTC | CASSFRVQETQYF
- | TRBJ1-1 | TRBV2 | - | TGTGCCAGCGGCGGGATCTCTTTAGGCACTGAAGCTTTCTTT | CASGGISLGTEAFF
TRBD2 | TRBJ2-3 | TRBV7-3 | - | TGTGCCAGCAGCACTAAGGGCGGGGGAGCCCCCGTTAGCACAGATACGCAGTATTTT | CASSTKGGGAPVSTDTQYF
- | TRBJ2-5 | TRBV7-2 | - | TGTGCCAGCAGCTTAGCCCACCAGGAGACCCAGTACTTC | CASSLAHQETQYF
- | TRBJ1-1 | TRBV29-1 | - | TGCAGCGTTGTATCCAGGTTGCTGCACACTGAAGCTTTCTTT | CSVVSRLLHTEAFF
- | TRBJ2-5 | TRBV2 | - | TGTGCCAGCAGTGAAAGTGCCGCACAAGAGACCCAGTACTTC | CASSESAAQETQYF
- | TRBJ2-5 | TRBV7-9 | - | TGTGCCAGCGGTAAGACACAGGGTTGGCAAGAGACCCAGTACTTC | CASGKTQGWQETQYF
- | TRBJ2-1 | TRBV7-9 | - | TGTGCCAGCAGCACCTCTACTGGGACCCCGGAGAATGAGCAGTTCTTC | CASSTSTGTPENEQFF
TRBD2 | TRBJ2-1 | TRBV2 | - | TGTGCCAGCAGAATGACTAGCGAGAGCACTAAGTTCTTC | CASRMTSESTKFF
- | TRBJ1-4 | TRBV4-1 | - | TGCGCCAGCAGCCAAGGGGGAAAACTGTTTTTT | CASSQGGKLFF
- | TRBJ2-3 | TRBV5-1 | - | TGCGCCAGCAGCTCGAGTTATCCGGGACTGCCAGATACGCAGTATTTT | CASSSSYPGLPDTQYF
- | TRBJ1-5 | TRBV28 | - | TGTGCCAGCAGTACCTGGCCTAGCAATCAGCCCCAGCATTTT | CASSTWPSNQPQHF
- | TRBJ1-4 | TRBV28 | - | TGTGCCAGCAGACCCCTATTAGGGTCTTCAGTAGGGTATGAAAAACTGTTTTTT | CASRPLLGSSVGYEKLFF
TRBD2 | TRBJ2-7 | TRBV11-2 | - | TGTGCCAGCGTGACTAGCGAAAAGAACTACGAGCAGTACTTC | CASVTSEKNYEQYF
- | TRBJ2-3 | TRBV19 | - | TGTGCCAGTAGTCCCGAGCATATCACAGATACGCAGTATTTT | CASSPEHITDTQYF
TRBD2 | TRBJ2-3 | TRBV2 | once | TGTGCCAGCAGAGGGACTAGCGGGCAGACGGGAGATACGCAGTATTTT | CASRGTSGQTGDTQYF
TRBD1 | TRBJ2-2 | TRBV7-2 | - | TGTGCCAGCAGTACAGGGGGCGACACCGGGGAGCTGTTTTTT | CASSTGGDTGELFF
- | TRBJ2-3 | TRBV7-2 | - | TGTGCCAGCAGCGCGGGGGCGGGTACGCAGTATTTT | CASSAGAGTQYF
TRBD1 | TRBJ2-7 | TRBV5-1 | - | TGCGCCAGCAGCTTGGTCAACCGGGACAGGGAAGGCGAGCAGTACTTC | CASSLVNRDREGEQYF
- | TRBJ2-7 | TRBV7-2 | - | TGTGCCAGCAGCTCTGCCAGCTTTACCGAGCAGTACTTC | CASSSASFTEQYF
- | TRBJ1-1 | TRBV18 | - | TGTGCCAGCTCACCAATTACAGGGTCGATCGGTGAAGCTTTCTTT | CASSPITGSIGEAFF
- | TRBJ2-1 | TRBV21-1 | - | TGTGCCAGCAGCAAGGATAGACAGCGGACATACAATGAGCAGTTCTTC | CASSKDRQRTYNEQFF
TRBD2 | TRBJ2-3 | TRBV5-1 | - | TGCGCCAGCAGCTTTAGCGGGGAGGGCACAGATACGCAGTATTTT | CASSFSGEGTDTQYF
- | TRBJ1-1 | TRBV28 | - | TGTGCCAGCAGTTGGAGCACTGAAGCTTTCTTT | CASSWSTEAFF
TRBD1 | TRBJ1-1 | TRBV6-1 | - | TGTGCCAGCAGTGAGAGTTCAGGGGGGAAAGGCACTGAAGCTTTCTTT | CASSESSGGKGTEAFF
TRBD1 | TRBJ1-2 | TRBV2 | - | TGTGCCAGCAGTGAGGGCAGGGGGCCCGGTGGCTACACCTTC | CASSEGRGPGGYTF
- | TRBJ1-5 | TRBV18 | - | TGTGCCAGCTCAGAAGGGACGGGCAATCAGCCCCAGCATTTT | CASSEGTGNQPQHF
- | TRBJ2-7 | TRBV5-1 | - | TGCGCCAGCAGCTCTACCCCCCCCACAGGGACCTACTACGAGCAGTACTTC | CASSSTPPTGTYYEQYF
- | TRBJ2-1 | TRBV10-3 | once | TGTGCCGCCCGGGACCCCTCGTATGAGCAGTTCTTC | CAARDPSYEQFF
TRBD1 | TRBJ1-1 | TRBV6-5 | - | TGTGCCAGCAGTACCGGGACAGGGACGACTGAAGCTTTCTTT | CASSTGTGTTEAFF
- | TRBJ1-1 | TRBV5-1 | - | TGCGCCAGCAGCCCCAACCCAGCGAACACTGAAGCTTTCTTT | CASSPNPANTEAFF
- | TRBJ1-2 | TRBV9 | - | TGTGCCAGCAGCGCAATCAGGAGTCGCTACACCTTC | CASSAIRSRYTF
- | TRBJ1-2 | TRBV7-8 | - | TGTGCCAGCAGCCCGGGACGGGACGGTTACACCTTC | CASSPGRDGYTF
TRBD1 | TRBJ1-5 | TRBV15 | - | TGTGCCACCAGCAGAGTTCCGGGACAGGGCGATCAGCCCCAGCATTTT | CATSRVPGQGDQPQHF
- | TRBJ1-1 | TRBV5-1 | - | TGCGCCAGCAGTTTTACCGGGACCTCCGACACTGAAGCTTTCTTT | CASSFTGTSDTEAFF
TRBD2 | TRBJ2-3 | TRBV10-3 | - | TGTGCCATCAGTTATCTAGCGGGTGACACAGATACGCAGTATTTT | CAISYLAGDTDTQYF
- | TRBJ2-4 | TRBV5-4 | - | TGTGCCAGCAGCTTGCCGGGGGACAAAAACATTCAGTACTTC | CASSLPGDKNIQYF
TRBD2 | TRBJ2-7 | TRBV5-1 | once | TGCGCCAGCAGCAGGAGCGGGAGGTCCTACGAGCAGTACTTC | CASSRSGRSYEQYF
- | TRBJ2-3 | TRBV11-2 | - | TGTGCCAGCAGCTCCCGGACCCGCACAGATACGCAGTATTTT | CASSSRTRTDTQYF
TRBD2 | TRBJ2-3 | TRBV5-4 | - | TGTGCCAGCAGCTTGGGGGGCCTAGCGGCTAGCACAGATACGCAGTATTTT | CASSLGGLAASTDTQYF
TRBD1 | TRBJ2-7 | TRBV5-1 | - | TGCGCCAGCAGCTTTCGACAGGGAAGGAACGAGCAGTACTTC | CASSFRQGRNEQYF
- | TRBJ2-7 | TRBV9 | - | TGTGCCAGCAGCTCACAAGGGCGGGACGAGCAGTACTTC | CASSSQGRDEQYF